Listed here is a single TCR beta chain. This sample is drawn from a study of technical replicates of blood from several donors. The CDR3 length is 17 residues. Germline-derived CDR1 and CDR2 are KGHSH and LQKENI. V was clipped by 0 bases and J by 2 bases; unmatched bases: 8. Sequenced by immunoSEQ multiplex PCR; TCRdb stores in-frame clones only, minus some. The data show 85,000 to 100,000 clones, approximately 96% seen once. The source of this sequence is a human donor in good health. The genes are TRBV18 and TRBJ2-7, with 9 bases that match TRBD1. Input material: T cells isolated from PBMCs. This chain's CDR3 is CASSPPDRGYLPYEQYF. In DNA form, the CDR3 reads TGTGCCAGCTCACCACCCGACAGGGGGTATCTTCCCTACGAGCAGTACTTC.